These 3 T cell receptor beta chains were all obtained from the same sample, sequenced in a study of shared clonotypes between healthy human individuals. The assay was immunoSEQ multiplex PCR, and TCRdb's table has in-frame clones only and misses some. In the table there are 550,000 to 850,000 clones, around 72% of which are singletons. Sequencing was done on a sample of memory CD4+ T cells sorted from blood. This sample's subset: CD45RA-negative fraction. These receptors were taken from a woman aged 25 to 39 in good health.

Regarding this clone: The same CDR3 also results from other DNA sequences found in this sample. The chain links TRBV27 to TRBJ2-7, with 8 bases matching TRBD2. The CDR3 loop spans 12 amino acids. The germline gives CDR1 MNHEY, CDR2 SMNVEV (reference sequence). V was pared by 8 bases and J by 2 bases, with 2 bases of the junction left unmatched. The CDR3 region is CASFGRAYEQYF. The CDR3 coding sequence is TGTGCCAGCTTCGGGAGGGCCTACGAGCAGTACTTC.

This clone was observed at least ten times. The CDR3 DNA sequence: TGTGCCAGCAGCTCCGGGACAGCGGGTCACAATGAGCAGTTCTTC. Residues: CASSSGTAGHNEQFF. The chain employs TRBV11-3 and TRBJ2-1, with D tentatively TRBD1 (7 bases). This CDR3 region has 15 residues. CDR1 is SGHNT, CDR2 YENEEA, per germline. Trimming left V 4 bases short and J 5 bases short, with 15 bases between.

The chain carries TRBV9 and TRBJ1-2, with no clear D. This CDR3 contains 15 residues. Germline-derived CDR1 and CDR2 are SGDLS and YYNGEE. Trimming removed 0 bases from V and 5 bases from J, with 14 bases in between. The CDR3: CASSVEEGMLYGYTF. The CDR3, as DNA: TGTGCCAGCAGCGTAGAGGAAGGGATGCTTTATGGCTACACCTTC.